This T cell receptor (beta chain) was profiled in a study of immune evolution from preneoplasia to lung adenocarcinoma. Profiling relied on immunoSEQ multiplex PCR, and the TCRdb table lists in-frame clones only, not all of them. The profile covers thousands of clones, with roughly 80% appearing a single time and 8.8% taken by the ten largest. Patients had resection in Japan or China between the mid-2010s and the late 2010s. The CDR3 has 13 amino acids. Per germline, CDR1 SGHTA and CDR2 FQGNSA. Trimming took off 5 bases at V and 1 base at J, with 8 bases between the two ends. The receptor comes from an older person with lung adenocarcinoma. The chain joins TRBV7-2 to TRBJ1-1; D is unclear. Sequences were obtained from FFPE adjacent normal lung tissue. The CDR3 is CASSAGPNTEAFF. In DNA, the CDR3 is TGTGCCAGCAGCGCCGGACCGAACACTGAAGCTTTCTTT.